This entry concerns a single TCR beta chain. The antigen is unknown. The sample belongs to a study of chemoradiotherapy in HPV16-positive cancers. Study-level background: Functional T-cell assays on a couple of HPV16-positive patients' cells defined candidate HPV-specific clones and common TCR motifs.

Study findings and constraints: Candidate HPV-specific clones and E7-related TCR motifs grew in tumor during treatment. Better recurrence-free survival went with HPV-responsive T-cell expansion in HPV16-positive patients.

Repeated repertoire sampling spanned the course of chemoradiotherapy. The assay was immunoSEQ multiplex PCR, and TCRdb's table has in-frame clones only and misses some. The table shows more than 11,000 clones, with approximately 70% occurring only once. The CDR3 extends over 11 amino acids. Germline values: CDR1 SGHAT, CDR2 FQNNGV. Between the trimmed V and J ends, which lost 4 bases and 6 bases, there was a span of 4 bases. The TCR was taken from a human donor with HPV-associated anogenital cancer. Sampling was carried out from a patient who underwent chemoradiotherapy. This chain links TRBV11-2 with TRBJ2-1, with no clear D. This CDR3 is CASSSGNEQFF. CDR3 coding DNA: TGTGCCAGCAGCTCTGGCAATGAGCAGTTCTTC.